This section outlines one T cell receptor beta chain sequence together with its context. Antigen: not known. This PCR relied on a set of 60 Vbeta primers and 13 Jbeta primers. The data were produced by immunoSEQ multiplex PCR, yet TCRdb's version contains in-frame clones alone and is incomplete. There are 150,000 to 200,000 clones in the sample; around 76% occur only once, and roughly 1% lies in the top ten. Per germline, CDR1 SGHAT and CDR2 FQNNGV. The CDR3 is 14 amino acids. The V and J ends lost 5 bases and 4 bases, in that order; junction bases with no gene match: 5. This sample was included in a study of cytomegalovirus exposure and HLA in healthy donors. As for the study in general: Earlier work reported 117 million unique TCR beta sequences from 150 million to 200 million T cells. Regarding the study as a whole: With further analysis later on, most CMV-associated TCR beta chains appeared HLA-restricted.

Sequenced material: PBMCs. The origin of this receptor is a woman aged 40 to 50 in good health and CMV-seronegative. The chain uses TRBV11-2 and TRBJ2-3; 8 nucleotides line up with TRBD2. Here the CDR3 reads CASSGGRPPDTQYF. CDR3 bases: TGTGCCAGCAGCGGCGGGAGGCCACCAGATACGCAGTATTTT.